This TCR beta chain was profiled in a study of T cell responses to AZD1222 COVID-19 vaccine. The CDR3 is 17 residues long. In germline, CDR1 is SGHRS, CDR2 YFSETQ. The V gene end was trimmed by 4 bases and the J gene end by 7 bases; junction bases not matched to a gene: 15. Clones were read by immunoSEQ multiplex PCR, and TCRdb kept only the in-frame ones, dropping some. The sample includes 43,000 or so clones, 80% to 95% of them seen just once. This receptor was taken from an adult who received the AZD1222 COVID-19 vaccine. The sequencing here drew on peripheral blood, taken 28 days after the second AZD1222 dose. V gene TRBV5-1 combines with J gene TRBJ2-1, with 9 bases identical to TRBD1. In DNA form, the CDR3 reads TGCGCCAGCAGCCTAGACACCGGGACAGGGATCTTAAATGAGCAGTTCTTC. Its translation is CASSLDTGTGILNEQFF.